Below are 19 T cell receptor beta chains sequenced from a single sample in a study of blood T cell repertoires in COVID-19. The assay was immunoSEQ multiplex PCR, and TCRdb's table has in-frame clones only and misses some. This sample has about 220,000 clones, with about 85% found just once. Material for sequencing was peripheral blood. The receptors stem from a woman aged 55-70 years who had recovered from COVID-19.

As regards this clone: The identical CDR3 is also encoded by other nucleotide sequences in the sample. The CDR3 DNA is TGCGCCAGCAACTCAGGGGGCCAGGAGACCCAGTACTTC. Its translation: CASNSGGQETQYF. The chain uses TRBV5-1 and TRBJ2-5; 8 bases are shared with TRBD1. The CDR3 runs to 13 residues. The germline V gene has CDR1 SGHRS and CDR2 YFSETQ. The junction had 6 bases not matched to a gene; V was cut back by 6 bases and J by 5 bases. The full variable domain, in which reference TRBV5-1 and TRBJ2-5 provide the parts outside the CDR3, is KAGVTQTPRYLIKTRGQQVTLSCSPISGHRSVSWYQQTPGQGLQFLFEYFSETQRNKGNFPGRFSGRQFSNSRSEMNVSTLELGDSALYLCASNSGGQETQYFGPGTRLLVL.

V gene TRBV4-1 combines with J gene TRBJ1-5; TRBD1 aligns across 12 bases. Trimming took 4 bases from V and 6 from J; bases not matched to a gene: 4. The CDR3 consists of 15 residues. CDR1 and CDR2 from the germline V gene are MGHRA and YSYEKL. CDR3 sequence (DNA): TGCGCCAGCAGCCTGGGACAGGGGGCGGGTCAGCCCCAGCATTTT. Residues: CASSLGQGAGQPQHF.

The V gene is TRBV14, the J gene TRBJ1-1; the D is unclear. Trimming cost V 0 bases and J 1 base, with 18 bases left between them. Germline V CDR1 and CDR2: SGHDN, FVKESK. The CDR3 consists of 18 residues. CDR3 nucleotides: TGTGCCAGCAGCCAAGAGGGCCTCGTACGCCCGTCGAACACTGAAGCTTTCTTT. It is translated as CASSQEGLVRPSNTEAFF. Based on the CDR3 plus reference TRBV14 and TRBJ1-1, the full variable domain is EAGVTQFPSHSVIEKGQTVTLRCDPISGHDNLYWYRRVMGKEIKFLLHFVKESKQDESGMPNNRFLAERTGGTYSTLKVQPAELEDSGVYFCASSQEGLVRPSNTEAFFGQGTRLTVV.

The genes are TRBV4-2 and TRBJ1-5; a weak D match, TRBD1 (5 bases). Trimming left V 4 bases short and J 5 bases short, with 12 bases between. Germline-derived CDR1 and CDR2 are LGHNA and YNFKEQ. This CDR3 has 14 amino acids. CDR3 in amino acids: CASSLTGPDQPQHF. CDR3 coding DNA: TGTGCCAGCAGCCTTACAGGCCCCGATCAGCCCCAGCATTTT.

The chain carries TRBV11-2 and TRBJ1-1; maybe TRBD1 (5 bases). In germline, CDR1 is SGHAT, CDR2 FQNNGV. Trimming cost V 5 bases and J 3 bases, with 13 bases left between them. This CDR3 is 14 amino acids long. CDR3 sequence (DNA): TGTGCCAGCAGCCCGGGGGGTCATGACACTGAAGCTTTCTTT. Protein sequence: CASSPGGHDTEAFF.

The V call is TRBV3-1 (or the pseudogene TRBV3-2), the J call TRBJ2-5; 9 nucleotides align to TRBD2. Germline CDR1 LGHDT, CDR2 YNNKEL (reference sequence). The CDR3 spans 14 residues. The ends lost 2 bases at V and 7 bases at J; junction bases unmatched: 5. For the CDR3, the DNA is TGTGCCAGCAGCCAAAGCGGGGGGCGGGTGACCCAGTACTTC. It translates to CASSQSGGRVTQYF.

This clone was observed many times. The chain joins TRBV28 to TRBJ1-1, with D unclear. Germline CDR1 is MDHEN and CDR2 is SYDVKM. This CDR3 is built from 14 residues. V was cut by 6 bases and J by 4 bases, with 15 bases left in between. The CDR3 nucleotides are TGTGCCAGCAGGCCAGCGGGCATGGGCACTGAAGCTTTCTTT. The encoded protein is CASRPAGMGTEAFF.

This sequence joins TRBV3-1 (or the pseudogene TRBV3-2) and TRBJ1-1; the D gene is possibly TRBD1 (6 bases). In germline, CDR1 is LGHDT, CDR2 YNNKEL (reference sequence). CDR3 size: 14 residues. V was trimmed by 1 base and J by 3 bases, leaving 9 bases between them. The CDR3 DNA sequence: TGTGCCAGCAGCCAAGGGTACAGGGACACTGAAGCTTTCTTT. Protein: CASSQGYRDTEAFF.

The chain combines TRBV19 with TRBJ2-3, with D maybe TRBD2 (5 bases). CDR3 length: 15 amino acids. Trimming took 9 bases from V and 1 from J, leaving 17 bases between them. Looked up from germline, CDR1 is LNHDA and CDR2 is SQIVND (reference sequence). CDR3 region: CASGKGLAGTDTQYF. In nucleotides, the CDR3 is TGTGCCAGCGGGAAAGGGTTGGCCGGCACAGATACGCAGTATTTT.

This clone was observed many times. Other DNA sequences within the sample encode an identical CDR3. V and J are TRBV29-1 and TRBJ2-7; TRBD1 agrees at 8 bases. The ends lost 7 bases at V and 4 bases at J; junction bases unmatched: 6. In germline, CDR1 is SQVTM, CDR2 ANQGSEA. The CDR3 sequence is 12 residues long. The CDR3 nucleotides read TGCAGCGCCCAGGGGGCTTCTTACGAGCAGTACTTC. This translates into CSAQGASYEQYF.

This sequence joins TRBV9 and TRBJ1-2; a weak D match, TRBD1 (6 bases). Trimming stripped 4 bases from V and 4 bases from J, with 14 bases between. CDR1 is SGDLS and CDR2 is YYNGEE in the germline V gene. The length of the CDR3 is 14 residues. Here the CDR3 DNA reads TGTGCCAGCAGCCCCGGGCAGGGGACCTATGGCTACACCTTC. It yields the protein CASSPGQGTYGYTF.

The gene calls are TRBV19 and TRBJ2-1; 8 nucleotides agree with TRBD2. Germline loops: CDR1 LNHDA, CDR2 SQIVND (reference sequence). Trimming at V came to 3 bases and at J to 10 bases, leaving 23 bases not matched to a gene. The CDR3 has 19 amino acids. CDR3 protein: CASSIRSGGRQVIVVEQFF. In DNA, the CDR3 is TGTGCCAGTAGTATTCGAAGCGGGGGCCGGCAAGTGATCGTGGTAGAGCAGTTCTTC. Together with reference TRBV19 and TRBJ2-1, the CDR3 gives the full variable domain: DGGITQSPKYLFRKEGQNVTLSCEQNLNHDAMYWYRQDPGQGLRLIYYSQIVNDFQKGDIAEGYSVSREKKESFPLTVTSAQKNPTAFYLCASSIRSGGRQVIVVEQFFGPGTRLTVL.

This chain uses TRBV30 with TRBJ2-7; TRBD2 matches 8 bases. CDR1 and CDR2 from the germline V gene are GTSNPN and SVGIG (reference sequence). V gave up 0 bases and J gave up 2 bases; unmatched junction bases: 6. The CDR3 covers 15 residues. CDR3 sequence: CAWSVLGGGPYEQYF. The CDR3 DNA reads as TGTGCCTGGAGTGTATTAGGCGGGGGGCCCTACGAGCAGTACTTC.

The chain couples TRBV7-9 to TRBJ2-2; TRBD2 matches 10 bases. Trimming took 5 bases from V and 4 from J; bases not matched to a gene: 22. Germline CDR1 and CDR2: SEHNR and FQNEAQ (reference sequence). The CDR3 spans 21 residues. The CDR3 nucleotides read TGTGCCAGCAGCATCACCTTCCCGGGACTAGCGAACCAAACGCTCACCGGGGAGCTGTTTTTT. This gives the protein CASSITFPGLANQTLTGELFF.

The rearrangement uses TRBV4-2 and TRBJ1-4; unclear D gene. The CDR3 contains 16 residues. Germline values: CDR1 LGHNA, CDR2 YNFKEQ. Trimming shortened V by 0 bases and J by 3 bases, and 11 bases separated the two germline ends. CDR3 in amino acids: CASSQDPWAPNEKLFF. DNA for the CDR3: TGTGCCAGCAGCCAAGATCCCTGGGCCCCTAATGAAAAACTGTTTTTT.

V is TRBV25-1 and J is TRBJ2-2, with a possible D match to TRBD1 (8 bases). Trimming left V 2 bases short and J 5 bases short, with 15 bases between. The CDR3 runs to 16 residues. Per the germline V gene, CDR1 is MGHDK and CDR2 is SYGVNS. CDR3 nucleotide sequence: TGTGCCAGCAGTGAAGGTACAGGGGGAGGGACCGGGGAGCTGTTTTTT. Translation gives CASSEGTGGGTGELFF.

J is TRBJ2-3 and V is TRBV5-5; unclear D gene. This CDR3 spans 14 amino acids. Germline V gene data show CDR1 as SGHKS and CDR2 as YYEKEE (reference sequence). V was clipped by 0 bases and J by 1 base, with 6 bases between them. In DNA form, the CDR3 reads TGTGCCAGCAGCTTGGCCCCTGGCACAGATACGCAGTATTTT. Amino acids: CASSLAPGTDTQYF.

This clone was observed a handful of times. The chain is built from TRBV19 and TRBJ2-2; 7 bases align to TRBD2. Germline values: CDR1 LNHDA, CDR2 SQIVND (reference sequence). The V gene end was trimmed by 6 bases and the J gene end by 4 bases; junction bases not matched to a gene: 8. This CDR3 has 15 residues. For the CDR3, the DNA is TGTGCCAGTAGACAGCGGGGAGACGGCACCGGGGAGCTGTTTTTT. It translates to CASRQRGDGTGELFF.

V usage is TRBV19 and J usage is TRBJ1-4; 8 bases are a match to TRBD1. This CDR3 spans 15 amino acids. V was pared by 2 bases and J by 11 bases, with 10 bases of the junction left unmatched. Germline CDR1 is LNHDA and CDR2 is SQIVND (reference sequence). The DNA of the CDR3 is TGTGCCAGTAGTATAAACAGGGACAGGCGAGAGAAACTGTTTTTT. Translating gives CASSINRDRREKLFF.